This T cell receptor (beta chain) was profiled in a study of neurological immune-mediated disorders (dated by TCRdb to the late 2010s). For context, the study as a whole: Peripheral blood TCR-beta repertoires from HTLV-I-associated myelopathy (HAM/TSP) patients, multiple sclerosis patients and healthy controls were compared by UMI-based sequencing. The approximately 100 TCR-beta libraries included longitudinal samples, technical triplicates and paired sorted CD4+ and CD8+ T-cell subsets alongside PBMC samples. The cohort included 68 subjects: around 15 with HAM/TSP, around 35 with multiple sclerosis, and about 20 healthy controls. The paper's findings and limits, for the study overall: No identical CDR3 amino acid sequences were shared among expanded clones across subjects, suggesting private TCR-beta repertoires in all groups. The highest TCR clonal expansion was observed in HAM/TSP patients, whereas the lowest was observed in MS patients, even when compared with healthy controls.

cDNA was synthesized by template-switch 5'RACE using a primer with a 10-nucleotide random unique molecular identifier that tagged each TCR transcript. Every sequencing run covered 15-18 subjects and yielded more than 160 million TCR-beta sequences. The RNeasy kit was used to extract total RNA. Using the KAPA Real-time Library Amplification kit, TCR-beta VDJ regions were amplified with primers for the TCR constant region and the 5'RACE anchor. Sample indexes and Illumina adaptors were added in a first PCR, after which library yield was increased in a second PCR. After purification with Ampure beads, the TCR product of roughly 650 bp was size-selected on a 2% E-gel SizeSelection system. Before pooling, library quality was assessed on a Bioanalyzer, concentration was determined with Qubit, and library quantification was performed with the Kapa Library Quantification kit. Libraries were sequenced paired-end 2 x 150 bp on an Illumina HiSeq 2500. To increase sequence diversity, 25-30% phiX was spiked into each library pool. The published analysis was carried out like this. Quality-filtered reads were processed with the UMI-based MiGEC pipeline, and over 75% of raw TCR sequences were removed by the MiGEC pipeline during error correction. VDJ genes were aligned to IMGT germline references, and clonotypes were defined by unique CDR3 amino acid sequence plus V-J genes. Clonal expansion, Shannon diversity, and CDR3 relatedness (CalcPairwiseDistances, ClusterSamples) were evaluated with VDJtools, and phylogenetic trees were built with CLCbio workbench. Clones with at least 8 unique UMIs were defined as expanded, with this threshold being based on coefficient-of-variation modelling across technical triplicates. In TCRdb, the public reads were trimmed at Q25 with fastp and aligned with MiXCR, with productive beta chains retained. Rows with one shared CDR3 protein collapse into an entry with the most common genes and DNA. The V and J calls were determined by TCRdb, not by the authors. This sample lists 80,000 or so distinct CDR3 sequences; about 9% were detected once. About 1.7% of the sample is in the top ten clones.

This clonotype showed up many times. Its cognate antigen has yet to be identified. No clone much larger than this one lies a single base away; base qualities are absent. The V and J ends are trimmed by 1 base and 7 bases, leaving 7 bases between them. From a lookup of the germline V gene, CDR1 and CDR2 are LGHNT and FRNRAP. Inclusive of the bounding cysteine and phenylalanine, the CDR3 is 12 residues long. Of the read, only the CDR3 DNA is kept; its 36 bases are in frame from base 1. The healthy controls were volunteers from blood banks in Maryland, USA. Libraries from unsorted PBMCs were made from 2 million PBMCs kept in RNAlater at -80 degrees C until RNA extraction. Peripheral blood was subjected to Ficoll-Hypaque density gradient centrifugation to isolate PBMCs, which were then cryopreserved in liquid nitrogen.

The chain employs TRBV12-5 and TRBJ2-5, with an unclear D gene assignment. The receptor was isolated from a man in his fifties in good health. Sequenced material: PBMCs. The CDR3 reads CASGLEKGTQYF. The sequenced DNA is TGTGCTAGTGGTTTGGAGAAGGGGACCCAGTACTTC.